Reported below is one T cell receptor (beta chain). Its matching antigen is unknown. The record originates from a study of T cell responses to AZD1222 COVID-19 vaccine. Study details: Combined were second doses at about 4 or about 12 weeks.

Study results and limitations: Spike-specific TCR breadth and depth rose after two AZD1222 doses. The donor cohort was predominantly white British with a female majority, and clonal diversity may have been underestimated.

This table comes from immunoSEQ multiplex PCR, and its TCRdb copy is limited to in-frame clones, with some not included. The top ten hold around 7.2% of the sample, which has 120,000 or so clones, 75% to 95% seen once. Germline lookup yields CDR1 SQVTM and CDR2 ANQGSEA. CDR3 length: 14 residues. Deletions cut 7 bases from V and 1 base from J, with 13 bases between. The specimen comprised peripheral blood, sampled on day 0 of AZD1222 vaccination. This clonotype originated in an adult in good health. The V call is TRBV29-1, the J call TRBJ2-2, with a tentative D call TRBD1 (6 bases). CDR3 amino acids: CSGSPDRNTGELFF. The DNA for the CDR3 is TGCAGCGGTTCCCCGGACAGGAACACCGGGGAGCTGTTTTTT.